The sequence of this T cell receptor beta chain was determined in a study of T cell changes during pregnancy in multiple sclerosis. TCRdb's table, derived via immunoSEQ multiplex PCR, lists solely in-frame clones and lacks some. The sample yields 43,000 or so clones, around 90% seen once. J was trimmed by 4 bases and V by 0 bases; bases with no gene match: 5. The CDR3 consists of 15 residues. Germline-derived CDR1 and CDR2 are LGHNA and YSLEER. The clonotype comes from a female donor with multiple sclerosis, enrolled in a pregnancy study. Specimen: PBMCs (not recorded whether the cells were cultured). V usage is TRBV4-3 and J usage is TRBJ2-7; TRBD2 aligns across 8 bases. The CDR3: CASSQEWSGGYEQYF. In DNA, the CDR3 is TGCGCCAGCAGCCAAGAATGGAGCGGGGGATACGAGCAGTACTTC.